Listed below are T cell receptor beta chains from one sample, sequenced in a study of human T cells and chemical hapten exposure. TCRdb passed the RACE reads through MiXCR, listing each CDR3 protein once. Of about 74,000 distinct CDR3 sequences listed, approximately 14% were seen once; the top ten hold 3.5% to 6%. The source was whole blood, collected in connection with sensitization to the hapten diphenylcyclopropenone (DPC). Receptor source: a woman aged 50 to 60 with alopecia areata. Some clones in this sample may be carry-over from other donors' samples. CDR3s include the opening cysteine and the closing phenylalanine or tryptophan. Fields, in order: J gene, clone size, V gene, D gene, CDR3 DNA, CDR3 protein. D genes are given only for firm matches. Clone size appears in some rows only: once, few, many, or a class for an expanded clone.

J: TRBJ2-2; size: few; V: TRBV7-2; D: TRBD2; DNA: TGTGCCAGTAAGGATACCGCGGGAGTCCTAACCGGGGAGCTGTTTTTT; CDR3: CASKDTAGVLTGELFF
J: TRBJ1-2; size: -; V: TRBV28; D: TRBD1; DNA: TGTGCCAGCAGTTCCCCTTGGGGGACAGCTTATGGCTACACCTTC; CDR3: CASSSPWGTAYGYTF
J: TRBJ1-3; size: -; V: TRBV29-1; D: -; DNA: TGCAGCGTCTCGGGACCCAGAACGGGAAACACCATATATTTT; CDR3: CSVSGPRTGNTIYF
J: TRBJ2-3; size: few; V: TRBV20-1; D: -; DNA: TGCAGTGCTCCTGACCAGCGGTCCACAGATACGCAGTATTTT; CDR3: CSAPDQRSTDTQYF
J: TRBJ1-1; size: -; V: TRBV25-1; D: -; DNA: TGTGCCGGAAAACAGGTCATGAACACTGAAGCTTTCTTT; CDR3: CAGKQVMNTEAFF
J: TRBJ2-5; size: few; V: TRBV4-1; D: TRBD1; DNA: TGCGCCAGCAGCCATAGACCGGGACAGGGACAAGAGACCCAGTACTTC; CDR3: CASSHRPGQGQETQYF
J: TRBJ2-2; size: once; V: TRBV29-1; D: -; DNA: TGCAGCATTGCCCGAAGCATCGGGGAGCTGTTTTTT; CDR3: CSIARSIGELFF
J: TRBJ2-3; size: -; V: TRBV29-1; D: TRBD2; DNA: TGCAGCGTTGAAGATATGGGACTAGCGGGAGGCGATACGCAGTATTTT; CDR3: CSVEDMGLAGGDTQYF
J: TRBJ2-7; size: few; V: TRBV7-2; D: TRBD2; DNA: TGTGCCAGCAGCCCCAGGACTAGCGGGAATCAAGGCGAGCAGTACTTC; CDR3: CASSPRTSGNQGEQYF
J: TRBJ2-7; size: many; V: TRBV29-1; D: TRBD1; DNA: TGCAGCGTTGCGAGGACAGGGTCCTACGAGCAGTACTTC; CDR3: CSVARTGSYEQYF
J: TRBJ2-2; size: many; V: TRBV27; D: -; DNA: TGTGCCAGCAGTTCCCAGGGTATGACCGGGGAGCTGTTTTTT; CDR3: CASSSQGMTGELFF
J: TRBJ1-1; size: many; V: TRBV19; D: -; DNA: TGTGCCAGTAGTATGCAGGTGAGCACTGAAGCTTTCTTT; CDR3: CASSMQVSTEAFF
J: TRBJ1-4; size: many; V: TRBV7-8; D: TRBD1; DNA: TGTGCCAGCAGCTTCCGGGACAGGGGAGGAAAACTGTTTTTT; CDR3: CASSFRDRGGKLFF
J: TRBJ2-7; size: few; V: TRBV18; D: TRBD2; DNA: TGTGCCAGCTCACAGACGACTAGCGGGAGGCGCTACGAGCAGTACTTC; CDR3: CASSQTTSGRRYEQYF
J: TRBJ2-2; size: many; V: TRBV11-2; D: -; DNA: TGTGCCAGCAGCTTAAGGGTTGGAGCTTCGAACACCGGGGAGCTGTTTTTT; CDR3: CASSLRVGASNTGELFF
J: TRBJ2-1; size: many; V: TRBV20-1; D: -; DNA: TGCAGTGCTAGAGATATTGGCGAATACAATGAGCAGTTCTTC; CDR3: CSARDIGEYNEQFF
J: TRBJ2-6; size: few; V: TRBV24-1; D: -; DNA: TGTGCCACCAGTGATGTCGCAGTATCTGGGGCCAACGTCCTGACTTTC; CDR3: CATSDVAVSGANVLTF
J: TRBJ2-1; size: -; V: TRBV9; D: TRBD2; DNA: TGTGCCAGCAGCGTGCTCGGGGTAGCGGGAGCCCCGGGAGGGCAGTTCTTC; CDR3: CASSVLGVAGAPGGQFF
J: TRBJ2-7; size: -; V: TRBV6-2/TRBV6-3; D: TRBD2; DNA: TGTGCCAGCAGCCGCCCGCCAACCAGACTAGCAGTTTGGGAGCAGTACTTC; CDR3: CASSRPPTRLAVWEQYF
J: TRBJ2-7; size: few; V: TRBV9; D: -; DNA: TGTGCCAGCAGCGCCCGATTCGAAACCTACGAGCAGTACTTC; CDR3: CASSARFETYEQYF
J: TRBJ2-1; size: -; V: TRBV7-9; D: TRBD2; DNA: TGTGCCAGCAGCCAACGACTAGGGACTAGCGGGAGTCGGAATGAGCAGTTCTTC; CDR3: CASSQRLGTSGSRNEQFF
J: TRBJ2-3; size: few; V: TRBV20-1; D: TRBD2; DNA: TGCAGTGCTAGTCGAACCGGGACTAGCGGGAGGGCGAGCACAGATACGCAGTATTTT; CDR3: CSASRTGTSGRASTDTQYF
J: TRBJ1-4; size: -; V: TRBV30; D: TRBD1; DNA: TGTGCCTGGACGGGGACAGCTGCAACTAATGAAAAACTGTTTTTT; CDR3: CAWTGTAATNEKLFF
J: TRBJ2-1; size: few; V: TRBV7-9; D: TRBD2; DNA: TGTGCCAGCACTGGTGGGAGGGCCAGCAATGAGCAGTTCTTC; CDR3: CASTGGRASNEQFF
J: TRBJ1-3; size: few; V: TRBV3-1; D: -; DNA: TGTGCCAGCGCCGGGGCCGCGGACTCTGGAAACACCATATATTTT; CDR3: CASAGAADSGNTIYF
J: TRBJ1-5; size: few; V: TRBV7-8; D: TRBD1; DNA: TGTGCCAGCGCCGGGACAGAGAATCAGCCCCAGCATTTT; CDR3: CASAGTENQPQHF
J: TRBJ2-1; size: -; V: TRBV6-2/TRBV6-3; D: -; DNA: TGTGCCAGCATAAATTACAATGAGCAGTTCTTC; CDR3: CASINYNEQFF
J: TRBJ1-3; size: few; V: TRBV11-2; D: -; DNA: TGTGCCAGCAGCTCTTGGCGGGACTCTGGAAACACCATATATTTT; CDR3: CASSSWRDSGNTIYF
J: TRBJ2-5; size: -; V: TRBV15; D: TRBD1; DNA: TGTGCCACCAGCCGATACCCGGGACAGCAAGAGACCCAGTACTTC; CDR3: CATSRYPGQQETQYF
J: TRBJ1-5; size: -; V: TRBV28; D: -; DNA: TGTGCCAGCAAGCCAAGCAATCAGCCCCAGCATTTT; CDR3: CASKPSNQPQHF
J: TRBJ2-5; size: few; V: TRBV7-6; D: -; DNA: TGTGCCAGCAGCTTGACAGCGGAGAGAGAGACCCAGTACTTC; CDR3: CASSLTAERETQYF
J: TRBJ1-2; size: few; V: TRBV2; D: -; DNA: TGTGCCAGCACCTCAGGAACAGGCTACACCTTC; CDR3: CASTSGTGYTF
J: TRBJ1-2; size: few; V: TRBV5-1; D: -; DNA: TGCGCCAGCAGCTTGGGTCCGGTCTATGGCTACACCTTC; CDR3: CASSLGPVYGYTF